The clone carrying this T cell receptor beta chain has more than one count but fewer than ten. Its matching antigen is unknown. This CDR3 has 14 amino acids. Germline values: CDR1 MNHEY, CDR2 SVGEGT. The V gene lost 8 bases and the J gene lost 5 bases, with 18 bases spanning the gap. This sample was included in a study of blood T cells in healthy people across ages. General study results and limits: Whereas aged donors had fewer naive CD4+ cells, long-lived donors had more of them and higher diversity.

The second PCR ran roughly 7 to 12 cycles with a sample-barcoded 5' primer and J-beta primers. The template-switch adaptor was a 5' adaptor with 12 random nucleotides. It tagged each cDNA molecule. TCRdb passed the 5' RACE reads through MiXCR, listing each CDR3 protein once. This table holds about 500,000 distinct CDR3 sequences, nearly 25% found once. The sample was also linked to a second study, of T cells of mothers and their children.

The sequence was obtained from a boy between 10 and 17 years old in good health. The sample taken for sequencing was blood. This rearrangement joins TRBV6-2 or TRBV6-3 to TRBJ1-1; possible D gene TRBD1, 6 bases. CDR3 loop: CASREQQGMTEAFF. CDR3 bases: TGTGCCAGCCGGGAACAACAGGGAATGACTGAAGCTTTCTTT.